The next 3 T cell receptor beta chains were all read from a single sample in a study of CD8 T cells in ankylosing spondylitis. The study, taken as a whole, reports: Seemingly characteristic of ankylosing spondylitis blood was a TCR beta motif consisting of 7 or 8 highly homologous variants.

A single record per CDR3 protein comes from TCRdb applying MiXCR to the 5' RACE reads. The sample includes approximately 500,000 distinct CDR3 sequences, roughly 13% seen only once; the top ten take about 6.8%. No antigen has been assigned to these receptors. Source material: blood, either unsorted or a sorted T cell fraction (not recorded which). These receptors originate from a male donor with ankylosing spondylitis.

The chain recombines TRBV11-2 with TRBJ2-7; a weak D match, TRBD1 (6 bases). V lost 8 bases and J 7 bases, leaving 9 bases between the germline ends. The CDR3 has 10 amino acids. Germline loops: CDR1 SGHAT, CDR2 FQNNGV. Here the CDR3 reads CASGGSEQYF. The DNA for the CDR3 is TGTGCCAGCGGGGGCAGTGAGCAGTACTTC.

This chain links TRBV11-2 with TRBJ2-7; 9 nucleotides agree with TRBD1. The length of the CDR3 is 16 residues. The germline gives CDR1 SGHAT, CDR2 FQNNGV. V lost 2 bases to trimming and J lost 6 bases; unmatched junction nucleotides: 11. The CDR3: CASSLRLRTGDGEQYV. CDR3 coding DNA: TGTGCCAGCAGCTTAAGGCTCAGGACAGGGGATGGCGAGCAGTACGTC.

This clonotype occurred many times. The V call is TRBV12-3 or TRBV12-4, the J call TRBJ2-5; possibly TRBD2 for D (6 bases). Trimming removed 7 bases at V and 0 bases at J, with 12 bases between. The CDR3 totals 14 residues. In DNA form, the CDR3 reads TGTGCCAGCACTCCCCGGGGGTACCAAGAGACCCAGTACTTC. This codes for CASTPRGYQETQYF.